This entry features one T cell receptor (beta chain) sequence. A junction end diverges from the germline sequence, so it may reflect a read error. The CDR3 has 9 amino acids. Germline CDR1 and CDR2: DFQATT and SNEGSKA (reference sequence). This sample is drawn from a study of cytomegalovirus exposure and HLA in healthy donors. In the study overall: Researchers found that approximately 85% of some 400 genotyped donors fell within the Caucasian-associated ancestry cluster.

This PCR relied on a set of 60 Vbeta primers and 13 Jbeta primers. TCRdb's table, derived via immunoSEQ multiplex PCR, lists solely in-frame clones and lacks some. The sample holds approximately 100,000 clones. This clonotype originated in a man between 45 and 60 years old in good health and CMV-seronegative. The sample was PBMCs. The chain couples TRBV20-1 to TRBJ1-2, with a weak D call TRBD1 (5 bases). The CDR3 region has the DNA TGCAGTGCTAGAGATCGGGACTCCTTC. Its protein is CSARDRDSF.